The entry that follows covers one T cell receptor (beta chain) sequence. The V gene end was trimmed by 6 bases and the J gene end by 1 base; junction bases not matched to a gene: 9. The length of the CDR3 is 15 residues. CDR1 is SGHRS, CDR2 YFSETQ, per germline. Libraries were prepared by immunoSEQ multiplex PCR; TCRdb keeps only in-frame clonotypes and omits some of them. This table holds about 270,000 clones, approximately 90% found once. This entry belongs to a study of blood T cell repertoires in COVID-19. Sequencing was carried out using PBMCs or T cells enriched from blood (not recorded which). The chain joins TRBV5-1 to TRBJ2-5, with 7 bases identical to TRBD1. The clonotype comes from a woman aged 40 to 49 with acute COVID-19. The CDR3 region has the DNA TGCGCCAGCACCGCTGGGGACAGTATCCAAGAGACCCAGTACTTC. Translation: CASTAGDSIQETQYF.